Each of the 9 T cell receptor beta chains below was sequenced from the same sample in a study of blood T cell repertoires in COVID-19 (dated by TCRdb to about 2020). Receptors were amplified or captured by the immunoSEQ multiplex PCR assay. What TCRdb holds here is the immuneACCESS table cut down to in-frame rearrangements. Part of the clones is not present; checked against another copy, under half of the missing clones reflect an unresolved V gene, and the others are unexplained. The sample table shows tens of thousands of clones, and around 73% are seen once. The ten largest clonotypes hold approximately 15% of the sample. Sequenced input: peripheral blood. These receptor sequences come from a man between 65 and 80 years old with acute or convalescent COVID-19.

V usage is TRBV6-5 and J usage is TRBJ1-1; no clear D. The V end lost 0 bases, the J end lost 0 bases, and 8 bases lay between the germline ends. This CDR3 contains 15 residues. The V gene's germline CDR1 is MNHEY and CDR2 SVGAGI. The CDR3, as DNA: TGTGCCAGCAGTTACTCCGCGGTCATGAACACTGAAGCTTTCTTT. It codes for CASSYSAVMNTEAFF.

This clone was detected once. This rearrangement joins TRBV19 to TRBJ1-2; D is possibly TRBD1 (5 bases). CDR1 and CDR2 from the germline V gene are LNHDA and SQIVND (reference sequence). CDR3 size: 14 residues. V gave up 7 bases and J gave up 7 bases, with 19 bases separating them. The CDR3 nucleotides are TGTGCCAGTACCACACTCTTCAGGGTTGGTGGCTACACCTTC. Its protein product is CASTTLFRVGGYTF. Together with reference TRBV19 and TRBJ1-2, the CDR3 gives the full variable domain: DGGITQSPKYLFRKEGQNVTLSCEQNLNHDAMYWYRQDPGQGLRLIYYSQIVNDFQKGDIAEGYSVSREKKESFPLTVTSAQKNPTAFYLCASTTLFRVGGYTFGSGTRLTVV.

The J gene is TRBJ2-3, the V gene TRBV7-2; no reliable D call. Germline V CDR1 and CDR2: SGHTA, FQGNSA. The CDR3 is made up of 13 amino acids. V dropped 1 base and J dropped 3 bases, with 5 bases sitting between them. CDR3 amino acids: CASSLGRTDTQYF. The CDR3 nucleotides read TGTGCCAGCAGCTTAGGCAGGACAGATACGCAGTATTTT.

There are a few counts of this clone. The V gene is TRBV9, the J gene TRBJ1-4; D is perhaps TRBD1 (5 bases). The V end lost 0 bases, the J end lost 5 bases, and 14 bases lay between the germline ends. CDR1 and CDR2 (germline): SGDLS, YYNGEE. CDR3 length equals 16 residues. CDR3 loop: CASSVDGGASNEKLFF. The CDR3 bases are TGTGCCAGCAGCGTAGATGGAGGGGCTTCGAATGAAAAACTGTTTTTT. The variable domain in full, completed from reference TRBV9 and TRBJ1-4, reads DSGVTQTPKHLITATGQRVTLRCSPRSGDLSVYWYQQSLDQGLQFLIQYYNGEERAKGNILERFSAQQFPDLHSELNLSSLELGDSALYFCASSVDGGASNEKLFFGSGTQLSVL.

This clone was detected a few times. The chain uses TRBV29-1 and TRBJ2-5; possible D gene TRBD2, 5 bases. CDR3 length equals 12 residues. V lost 1 base and J lost 10, with 13 bases in between. CDR1 is SQVTM and CDR2 is ANQGSEA in the germline V gene. The CDR3 DNA reads TGCAGCGTTGAAGGGTTGGAGGCTGGCCAGTACTTC. Its protein is CSVEGLEAGQYF.

This rearrangement joins TRBV7-9 to TRBJ2-5; D may be TRBD1 (6 bases). CDR3 size: 17 residues. V was shortened by 3 bases and J by 4 bases, with 21 bases between the two germline ends. Germline V lookup: CDR1 SEHNR, CDR2 FQNEAQ (reference sequence). The CDR3: CASSFSRQLGARETQYF. CDR3 coding DNA: TGTGCCAGCAGCTTCTCCCGACAACTGGGGGCTCGAGAGACCCAGTACTTC.

This chain connects TRBV7-8 to TRBJ2-7, with D hard to call. The CDR3 extends over 14 amino acids. V was shortened by 1 base and J by 0 bases, with 7 bases between the two germline ends. Per germline, CDR1 SGHVS and CDR2 FQNEAQ. The CDR3 sequence is CASSLVQNSYEQYF. CDR3 bases: TGTGCCAGCAGCTTAGTACAGAACTCCTACGAGCAGTACTTC.

The rearrangement links TRBV28 to TRBJ1-4; TRBD1 might be the D (5 bases). The CDR3 length is 14 residues. The germline V and J ends were trimmed by 3 bases and 4 bases, with 9 bases remaining between them. Germline V gives CDR1 MDHEN, CDR2 SYDVKM. The CDR3 protein is CASSLGQGNEKLFF. Written as DNA, the CDR3 is TGTGCCAGCAGTTTGGGCCAGGGTAATGAAAAACTGTTTTTT. Using reference TRBV28 and TRBJ1-4 for the parts outside the CDR3, the full variable domain is DVKVTQSSRYLVKRTGEKVFLECVQDMDHENMFWYRQDPGLGLRLIYFSYDVKMKEKGDIPEGYSVSREKKERFSLILESASTNQTSMYLCASSLGQGNEKLFFGSGTQLSVL.

The chain links TRBV2 to TRBJ1-1; possible D gene TRBD1, 6 bases. CDR1 and CDR2 (germline): SNHLY, FYNNEI. The CDR3 length is 14 residues. Trimming removed 4 bases at V and 4 bases at J, with 13 bases between. The CDR3 sequence is CASSAQGGGTEAFF. The CDR3 DNA sequence: TGTGCCAGCAGTGCACAGGGAGGGGGCACTGAAGCTTTCTTT.